What follows are 25 T cell receptor beta chains derived from one specimen sequenced in a study of T cells in women clearing cervical HPV infection. Assay: immunoSEQ multiplex PCR; the TCRdb copy retains only in-frame clones and omits some. Here the sample table reports approximately 12,000 clones. The sequencing sample was made of blood buffy coat. All receptors come from a woman aged 18 to 75 with a cervical HPV16 infection that either progressed to CIN3+ or cleared (not recorded which).

Comments on this clone: Read data end 3 residues before the CDR3 end; the end is taken from the germline J gene. The rearrangement links TRBV5-1 to TRBJ2-7, with 10 bases lining up with TRBD1. Germline V CDR1 and CDR2: SGHRS, YFSETQ. The CDR3 is 16 residues long. Germline trimming cut 0 bases from V and 3 bases from J; bases unmatched to any gene: 6. The part of the CDR3 DNA that was read is TGCGCCAGCAGCTTGGGAGGACAGGGGGGGATCTACGAG. Protein: CASSLGGQGGIYE. The whole CDR3 protein is CASSLGGQGGIYEQYF.

Note on this clone: The sequenced fragment ends 3 residues before the CDR3 boundary, so the rest is inferred from the germline J gene. The chain couples TRBV7-8 to TRBJ2-2; 8 bases map to TRBD2. V lost 6 bases to trimming and J lost 5 bases; unmatched junction nucleotides: 5. Germline CDR1 SGHVS, CDR2 FQNEAQ. This CDR3 region has 14 residues. CDR3 loop: CASRERGKTGELFF. CDR3 DNA, as far as it was read: TGTGCCAGCAGGGAGCGGGGGAAGACCGGGGAG.

This clone counts as medium-sized (0.01 to 0.1%) by frequency. Read data end 3 residues before the CDR3 end; the end is taken from the germline J gene. The chain couples TRBV19 to TRBJ1-6, with 8 bases aligning to TRBD1. The J segment lost 8 bases and the V segment lost 8 bases, leaving 14 bases of the junction unmatched. Germline values: CDR1 LNHDA, CDR2 SQIVND (reference sequence). The length of the CDR3 is 16 residues. The CDR3: CASSFPRGQVDSPLHF. The DNA read from the CDR3 is TGTGCCAGTTCCTTCCCCAGGGGGCAGGTGGATTCACCC.

On this clone itself: Read sequence stops 3 residues before the CDR3 end, and the germline J gene provides the missing end. The rearrangement links TRBV7-9 to TRBJ2-2, with D possibly being TRBD1 (6 bases). There are 15 residues in the CDR3. Germline V CDR1 and CDR2: SEHNR, FQNEAQ (reference sequence). CDR3 loop: CASSMTGRPNEKLFF. The sequenced part of the CDR3 DNA is TGTGCCAGCAGCATGACAGGTCGTCCTAATGAAAAG.

For this clone: Read data end 3 residues before the CDR3 end; the end is taken from the germline J gene. V usage is TRBV2 and J usage is TRBJ1-2; 7 positions match TRBD1. After removal of 5 bases from V and 3 bases from J, the junction contained 6 bases not matched to a gene. Germline CDR1 is SNHLY and CDR2 is FYNNEI. The length of the CDR3 is 14 residues. The CDR3 region is CASSISGTDYGYTF. The part of the CDR3 DNA that was read is TGTGCCAGCAGTATTTCCGGGACAGACTATGGC.

The CDR3 here is CASSLWPLADQETQYF. Partial CDR3 DNA: TGTGCCAGCAGCTTATGGCCCCTCGCGGATCAAGAGACG. V and J are TRBV7-6 and TRBJ2-3; D ambiguous. The read terminates 3 residues before the CDR3 end, so the remaining end is supplied by the germline J gene. CDR3 size: 16 residues. CDR1 is SGHVS and CDR2 is FNYEAQ in the germline V gene.

With respect to this clone: The read ends 3 residues before the CDR3 terminus; that terminus is restored from the germline J gene. The chain carries TRBV29-1 and TRBJ1-5; D not certain. V gave up 3 bases and J gave up 6 bases, with 12 bases separating them. The CDR3 is 13 residues long. The germline CDR1 and CDR2 sequences are SQVTM and ANQGSEA. The CDR3: CSVEGTPGQPQHF. Incomplete CDR3 DNA: TGCAGCGTTGAGGGTACCCCAGGTCAGCCC.

A remark on this clone: The CDR3 end is not reached by the read, which stops 3 residues before it; the germline J gene fills it in. V is TRBV9 and J is TRBJ2-7; D is perhaps TRBD2 (5 bases). Germline-derived CDR1 and CDR2 are SGDLS and YYNGEE. The CDR3 loop spans 14 amino acids. Trimming stripped 1 base from V and 1 base from J, with 9 bases between. The CDR3: CASSVQSGSYEQYF. The sequenced CDR3 bases are TGTGCCAGCAGCGTACAAAGCGGTTCCTACGAG.

Worth noting for this clone: At one end the junction does not follow the germline gene, possibly because of a read error. The read gets to within 3 residues of the CDR3 end, and the germline J gene fills in the rest. This specimen includes other DNA sequences encoding the same CDR3. The chain uses TRBV20-1 and TRBJ1-3; 9 bases match TRBD1. The CDR3 consists of 16 residues. Germline V lookup: CDR1 DFQATT, CDR2 SNEGSKA (reference sequence). CDR3 DNA, as far as it was read: TGCAGTGCTCGACCGGGACAGGGTTTATCAGGAAACACG. Protein product: CSARPGQGLSGNT. In full, the CDR3 reads CSARPGQGLSGNTIYF.

Points on this clone: The CDR3 goes on 3 residues after the read ends, and that part is filled in from the germline J gene. This rearrangement joins TRBV5-4 to TRBJ1-2; D remains unclear. V was cut by 1 base and J by 6 bases, with 10 bases left in between. The V gene's germline CDR1 is SGHNT and CDR2 YYREEE (reference sequence). The CDR3 extends over 13 amino acids. The CDR3 reads CASSLKAVDGYTF. The covered CDR3 bases are TGTGCCAGCAGCTTGAAGGCAGTTGATGGC.

Remarks on this clone: The read ends 3 residues early relative to the CDR3; the germline J gene fills the gap. The rearrangement joins TRBV11-3 to TRBJ1-1; D is unresolved. The CDR3 totals 13 residues. Germline CDR1 and CDR2: SGHNT and YENEEA. The V end lost 3 bases, the J end lost 3 bases, and 8 bases lay between the germline ends. The CDR3 reads CASSLALHTEAFF. CDR3 DNA, as far as it was read: TGTGCCAGCAGCTTGGCTCTCCACACTGAA.

Notes on this clone: The CDR3 is cut off 3 residues early in the read; its end comes from the germline J gene. The chain uses TRBV7-8 and TRBJ2-7, with 7 bases fitting TRBD1. Unmatched junction bases numbered 11, after V lost 3 bases and J lost 3 bases. The CDR3 has 16 residues. Germline CDR1 SGHVS, CDR2 FQNEAQ. The sequenced CDR3 bases are TGTGCCAGCAGCTTCGGCTCCGGGACAGAGAACTACGAG. This encodes CASSFGSGTENYE. The CDR3 in full is CASSFGSGTENYEQYF.

About this clone: The CDR3 end falls 3 residues outside the read, so it is completed with the germline J gene. The chain is built from TRBV20-1 and TRBJ2-7; 8 bases are a match to TRBD1. Per germline, CDR1 DFQATT and CDR2 SNEGSKA (reference sequence). The CDR3 extends over 14 amino acids. With V trimmed by 4 bases and J by 4 bases, 9 bases remained unmatched. The CDR3 sequence: CSATTGGGSYEQYF. CDR3 bases read: TGCAGTGCTACAACAGGGGGTGGTTCGTACGAG.

As concerns this clone: The CDR3 end lies 3 residues beyond the end of the read and is filled in from the germline J gene. This chain connects TRBV7-2 to TRBJ1-1, with TRBD1 matching 7 bases. V shed 1 base, J shed 1 base, and the junction held 0 bases outside the gene matches. CDR3 length: 14 residues. Germline V gives CDR1 SGHTA, CDR2 FQGNSA. The DNA read from the CDR3 is TGTGCCAGCAGCTTAGGGACAGGGAACACTGAA. It specifies CASSLGTGNTE. The full CDR3 protein is CASSLGTGNTEAFF.

Of note for this clone: The read stops 3 residues short of the end of the CDR3; the missing end is completed from the germline J gene. V is TRBV18 and J is TRBJ2-5; 8 nucleotides align to TRBD2. After removal of 0 bases from V and 4 bases from J, the junction contained 1 base not matched to a gene. The CDR3 is made up of 14 amino acids. The germline gives CDR1 KGHSH, CDR2 LQKENI. The CDR3 loop is CASSPPSGGETQYF. The CDR3 DNA, read in part, is TGTGCCAGCTCACCACCAAGCGGGGGAGAGACC.

A remark on this clone: The CDR3 extends 3 residues past the end of the read, so its final part is completed from the germline J gene. The V and J genes are TRBV2 and TRBJ2-2; 10 nucleotides align to TRBD2. This CDR3 comprises 17 residues. J was trimmed by 1 base and V by 3 bases; bases with no gene match: 5. The germline gives CDR1 SNHLY, CDR2 FYNNEI. Incomplete CDR3 DNA: TGTGCCAGCAGTGAGGAGAGCGGGGGGGGGAACACCGGGGAG. Translating it yields CASSEESGGGNTGE. The CDR3 reads in full as CASSEESGGGNTGELFF.

Details on this clone: From the germline J gene comes the end of the CDR3, since the read stops 3 residues before it. J is TRBJ2-6 and V is TRBV7-9, with unresolved D. Germline CDR1 is SEHNR and CDR2 is FQNEAQ (reference sequence). With 8 bases removed from V and 2 bases from J, the gap between germline ends came to 10 bases. CDR3 length: 14 amino acids. The CDR3 loop is CASSERAGANVLTF. The part of the CDR3 DNA that was read is TGTGCCAGCTCCGAAAGGGCTGGGGCCAACGTC.

Comment on this clone: The CDR3 is cut off 3 residues early in the read; its end comes from the germline J gene. J is TRBJ1-4 and V is TRBV7-2, with 7 bases that match TRBD1. Germline CDR1 reads SGHTA; CDR2 reads FQGNSA. The CDR3 consists of 15 residues. The CDR3 here is CASSSPDREVSPLFF. The CDR3 DNA, read in part, is TGTGCCAGCAGCTCACCCGACAGGGAGGTTTCACCA.

As to this clone: The read ends 3 residues early relative to the CDR3; the germline J gene fills the gap. V gene TRBV12-3 or TRBV12-4 combines with J gene TRBJ2-3; D possibly corresponds to TRBD2 (6 bases). This CDR3 is built from 13 residues. The part of the CDR3 DNA that was read is TGTGCCAGCAGTTTTGGGCGGGGAGAGACG. Residues: CASSFGRGET. The whole CDR3 sequence reads CASSFGRGETQYF.

Points on this clone: The sequenced fragment ends 3 residues before the CDR3 boundary, so the rest is inferred from the germline J gene. V and J are TRBV2 and TRBJ1-4; 12 bases are a match to TRBD1. Per germline, CDR1 SNHLY and CDR2 FYNNEI. The CDR3 covers 19 residues. J was trimmed by 3 bases and V by 8 bases; bases with no gene match: 16. Partial CDR3 DNA: TGTGCCAGCTCTCCCCTTCCGGGACAGGGGGCGCCGGCTAATGAAAAA. As protein: CASSPLPGQGAPANEK. The whole CDR3 region reads CASSPLPGQGAPANEKLFF.

In the case of this clone: Sequencing ends 3 residues short of the CDR3 end; the germline J gene provides the rest. The chain has TRBV2 and TRBJ2-7; 7 nucleotides line up with TRBD2. The length of the CDR3 is 15 residues. The germline V gene has CDR1 SNHLY and CDR2 FYNNEI. J lost 2 bases, V lost 1 base, and 5 bases had no gene match. CDR3 DNA (partial): TGTGCCAGCAGTGAAGAGGCGGGAGAGGCCTACGAG. Protein product: CASSEEAGEAYE. The entire CDR3 sequence reads CASSEEAGEAYEQYF.

The CDR3 DNA, read in part, is TGTGCCAGCAGTTCCGAAATCACAGGGGCGACCGGC. It encodes CASSSEITGATG. The CDR3, in full, reads CASSSEITGATGYTF. The chain employs TRBV2 and TRBJ1-2, with 7 bases identical to TRBD1. Read data end 3 residues before the CDR3 end; the end is taken from the germline J gene. Germline-derived CDR1 and CDR2 are SNHLY and FYNNEI. The CDR3 loop spans 15 amino acids.

Concerning this clone: The sequenced fragment ends 3 residues before the CDR3 boundary, so the rest is inferred from the germline J gene. The genes are TRBV7-8 and TRBJ2-2; D gene ambiguous. The CDR3 is made up of 17 amino acids. The V gene's germline CDR1 is SGHVS and CDR2 FQNEAQ. Deletions cut 2 bases from V and 0 bases from J, with 13 bases between. CDR3 DNA (partial): TGTGCCAGCAGCTTATCTGGCGGTCTCGCGAACACCGGGGAG. Amino acids: CASSLSGGLANTGE. The CDR3 reads in full as CASSLSGGLANTGELFF.

Worth noting for this clone: The read terminates 3 residues ahead of where the CDR3 ends, so the germline J gene completes it. V is TRBV15 and J is TRBJ1-4, with D perhaps TRBD1 (6 bases). Germline V gene data show CDR1 as LNHNV and CDR2 as YYDKDF (reference sequence). Trimming took 0 bases from V and 8 from J, leaving 7 bases between them. The CDR3 is made up of 13 amino acids. CDR3: CATSRDQGEKLFF. The CDR3 DNA, read in part, is TGTGCCACCAGCAGAGATCAGGGGGAAAAA.

Turning to this clone: The read ends 3 residues shy of where the CDR3 ends; the end is completed using the germline J gene. The chain uses TRBV20-1 and TRBJ2-1; maybe TRBD1 (6 bases). Germline values: CDR1 DFQATT, CDR2 SNEGSKA (reference sequence). The germline V and J ends were trimmed by 3 bases and 6 bases, with 18 bases remaining between them. CDR3 length equals 15 residues. The sequenced part of the CDR3 DNA is TGCAGTGCTAGTAAGAGCGAATTAGGGGGCAATGAG. Its protein is CSASKSELGGNE. The whole CDR3 is CSASKSELGGNEQFF.